Detailed here is one T cell receptor (beta chain). The CDR3 consists of 15 residues. Trimming cost V 0 bases and J 3 bases; bases outside gene matches: 0. Germline V gene lookup returns CDR1 MRHNA and CDR2 SNTAGT. The data are from a study of cytomegalovirus exposure and HLA in healthy donors. The PCR was carried out with 60 Vbeta primers and 13 Jbeta primers. Sequencing used immunoSEQ multiplex PCR; TCRdb keeps in-frame clones, though not all of them. Its table records roughly 45,000 clones. The gene calls are TRBV6-4 and TRBJ2-1; 9 positions agree with TRBD1. The source of this sequence is a woman in her twenties or thirties in good health and CMV-seronegative. The sample taken for sequencing was PBMCs. Here the CDR3 DNA reads TGTGCCAGCAGTGACTCGACAGGGGGCTACAATGAGCAGTTCTTC. As protein: CASSDSTGGYNEQFF.